This T cell receptor (beta chain) derives from a study of prognosis after radiotherapy for stage I lung cancer. This clonotype has a count of ten or more. From genomic DNA, two-round multiplex PCR was used to amplify TCR beta CDR3. First-round PCR used primers specific to each TRBV and TRBJ gene. From the multiplex PCR reads, TCRdb called clonotypes with MiXCR, one entry per CDR3 protein. The sample contains roughly 30,000 distinct CDR3 sequences, around 30% of which appear only once. The V gene end was trimmed by 6 bases and the J gene end by 4 bases; junction bases not matched to a gene: 9. The CDR3 extends over 15 amino acids. Germline CDR1 reads MNHEY; CDR2 reads SVGEGT.

Sequenced material: PBMCs, taken before or after stereotactic body radiation therapy (not recorded which). The chain uses TRBV6-2 or TRBV6-3 and TRBJ2-5; 9 bases align to TRBD2. This clonotype was obtained from a donor aged 50 or older with non-small cell lung cancer. The CDR3 sequence: CASRRRGGGTETQYF. The CDR3 DNA is TGTGCCAGCAGAAGGCGGGGGGGCGGTACAGAGACCCAGTACTTC.